The entry below describes one TCR beta chain. Antigen unknown. Sequence at one end of the junction differs from germline and may be a read error. PCR primers comprised 60 Vbeta and 13 Jbeta primers. Method: immunoSEQ multiplex PCR; TCRdb's copy keeps in-frame clones and lacks some. The sample records about 95,000 clones, about four fifths being singletons. This record comes from a study of cytomegalovirus exposure and HLA in healthy donors. Whole-study findings and limits: Cytomegalovirus association was listed for approximately 160 TCR beta chains.

The CDR3 runs to 13 residues. From germline, CDR1 is SNHLY and CDR2 FYNNEI. The rearrangement links TRBV2 to TRBJ2-7; 11 nucleotides line up with TRBD2. Sequencing was carried out using PBMCs. The clonotype originates from a woman aged 35 to 49 in good health and CMV-seropositive. Written as DNA, the CDR3 is TGTGTCAGCAGACTAGCGGGGCTTGACGAGCAGTACTTC. Translated: CVSRLAGLDEQYF.